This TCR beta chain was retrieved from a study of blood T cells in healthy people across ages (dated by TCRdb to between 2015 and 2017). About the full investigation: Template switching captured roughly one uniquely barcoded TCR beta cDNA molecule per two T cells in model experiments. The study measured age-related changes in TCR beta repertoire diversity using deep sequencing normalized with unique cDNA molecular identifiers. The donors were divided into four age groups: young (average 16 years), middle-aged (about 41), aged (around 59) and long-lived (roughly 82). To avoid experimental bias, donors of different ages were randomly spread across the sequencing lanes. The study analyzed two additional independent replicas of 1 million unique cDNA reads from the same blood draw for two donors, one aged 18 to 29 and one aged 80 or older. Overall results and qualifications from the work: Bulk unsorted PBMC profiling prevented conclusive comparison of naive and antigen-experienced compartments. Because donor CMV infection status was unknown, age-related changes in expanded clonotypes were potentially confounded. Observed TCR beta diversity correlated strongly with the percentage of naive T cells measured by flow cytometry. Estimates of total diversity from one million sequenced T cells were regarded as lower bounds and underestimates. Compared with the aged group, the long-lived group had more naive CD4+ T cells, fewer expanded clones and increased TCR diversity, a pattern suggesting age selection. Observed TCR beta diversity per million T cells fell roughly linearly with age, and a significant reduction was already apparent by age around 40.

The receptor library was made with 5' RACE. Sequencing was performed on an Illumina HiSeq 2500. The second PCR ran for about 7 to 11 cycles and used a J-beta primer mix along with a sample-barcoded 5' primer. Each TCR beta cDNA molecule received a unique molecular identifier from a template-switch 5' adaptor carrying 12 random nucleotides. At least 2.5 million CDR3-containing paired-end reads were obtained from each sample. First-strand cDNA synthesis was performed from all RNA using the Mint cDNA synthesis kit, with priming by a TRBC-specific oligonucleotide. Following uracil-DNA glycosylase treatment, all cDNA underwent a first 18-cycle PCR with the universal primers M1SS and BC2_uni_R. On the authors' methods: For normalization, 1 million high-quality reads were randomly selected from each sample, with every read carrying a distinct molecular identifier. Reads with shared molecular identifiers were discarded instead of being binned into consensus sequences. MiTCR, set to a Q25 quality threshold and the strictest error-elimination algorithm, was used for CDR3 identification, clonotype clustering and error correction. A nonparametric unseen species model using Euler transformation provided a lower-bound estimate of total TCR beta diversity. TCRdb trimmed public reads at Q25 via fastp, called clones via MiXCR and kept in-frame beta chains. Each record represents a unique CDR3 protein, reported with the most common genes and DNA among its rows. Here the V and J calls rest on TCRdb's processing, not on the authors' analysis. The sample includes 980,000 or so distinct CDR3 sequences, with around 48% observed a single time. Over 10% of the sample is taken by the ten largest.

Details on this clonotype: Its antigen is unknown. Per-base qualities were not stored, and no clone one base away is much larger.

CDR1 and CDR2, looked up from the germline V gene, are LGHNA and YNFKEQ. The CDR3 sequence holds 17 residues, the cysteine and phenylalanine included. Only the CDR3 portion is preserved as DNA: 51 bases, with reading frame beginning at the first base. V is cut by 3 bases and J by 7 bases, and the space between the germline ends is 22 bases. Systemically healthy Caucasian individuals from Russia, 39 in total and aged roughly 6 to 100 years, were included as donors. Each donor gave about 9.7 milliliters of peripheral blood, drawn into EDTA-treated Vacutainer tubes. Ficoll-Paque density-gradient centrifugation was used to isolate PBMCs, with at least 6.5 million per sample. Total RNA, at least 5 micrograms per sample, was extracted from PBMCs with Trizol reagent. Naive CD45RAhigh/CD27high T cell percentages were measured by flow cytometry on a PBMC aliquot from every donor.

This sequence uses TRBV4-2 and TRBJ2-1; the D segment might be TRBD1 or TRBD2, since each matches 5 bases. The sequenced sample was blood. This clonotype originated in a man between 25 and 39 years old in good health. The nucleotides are TGTGCCAGCAGCCACCTGAGTGGGGACCCCCCTACGAATGAGCAGTTCTTC. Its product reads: CASSHLSGDPPTNEQFF.